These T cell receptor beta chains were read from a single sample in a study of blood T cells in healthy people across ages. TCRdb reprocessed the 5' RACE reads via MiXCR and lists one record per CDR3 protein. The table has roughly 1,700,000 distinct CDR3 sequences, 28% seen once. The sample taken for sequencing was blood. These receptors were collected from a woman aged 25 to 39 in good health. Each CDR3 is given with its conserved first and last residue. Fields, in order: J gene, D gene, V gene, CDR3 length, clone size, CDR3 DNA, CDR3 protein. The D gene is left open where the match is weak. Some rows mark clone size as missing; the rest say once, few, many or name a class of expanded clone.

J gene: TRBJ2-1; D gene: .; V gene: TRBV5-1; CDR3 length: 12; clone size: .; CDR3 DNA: TGCGCCAGCAGCTCGATATACAATGAGCGGTTCTTC; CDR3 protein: CASSSIYNERFF
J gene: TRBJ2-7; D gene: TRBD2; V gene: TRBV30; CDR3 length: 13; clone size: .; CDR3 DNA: TGTGCCTGGAGCCAGACTAGCGTCTACGAGCAGTACTTC; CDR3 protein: CAWSQTSVYEQYF
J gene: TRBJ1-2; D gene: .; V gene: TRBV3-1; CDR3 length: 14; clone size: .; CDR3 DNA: TGTGCCAGCAGCCAAAATGTGGGGTCTGAGGGCCACACCTTC; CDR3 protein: CASSQNVGSEGHTF
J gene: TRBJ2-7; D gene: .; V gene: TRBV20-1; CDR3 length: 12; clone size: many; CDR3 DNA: TGCAGTGCTCTGTACTCCTCCTACGAGCAGTACTTC; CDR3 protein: CSALYSSYEQYF
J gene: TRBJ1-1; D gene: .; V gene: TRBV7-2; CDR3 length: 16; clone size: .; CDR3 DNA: TGTGCCAGCAGCTCCCCCTCGGGCAGGGTGAACACTGAAGCTTTCTTT; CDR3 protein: CASSSPSGRVNTEAFF
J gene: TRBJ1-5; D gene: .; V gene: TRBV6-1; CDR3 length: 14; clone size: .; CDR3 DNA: TGTGCCAGCACATCGGTTGGAGGATATCAGCCCCAGCATTTT; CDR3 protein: CASTSVGGYQPQHF
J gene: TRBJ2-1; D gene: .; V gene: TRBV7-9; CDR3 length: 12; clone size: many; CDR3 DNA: TGTGCCAGCAGCCGACAGTGGTATGAGCAGTTCTTC; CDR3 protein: CASSRQWYEQFF
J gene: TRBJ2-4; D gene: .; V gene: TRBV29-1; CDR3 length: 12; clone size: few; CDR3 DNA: TGCAGCGTTGAAGAAGGGACGGGACGCGGGGCCTTC; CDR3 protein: CSVEEGTGRGAF
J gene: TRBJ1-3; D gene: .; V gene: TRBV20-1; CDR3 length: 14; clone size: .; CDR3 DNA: TGCAGTGCTAGTCAGATCAGAGCTGGAAACACCATATATTTT; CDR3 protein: CSASQIRAGNTIYF
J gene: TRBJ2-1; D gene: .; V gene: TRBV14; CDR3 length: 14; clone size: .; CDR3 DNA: TGTGCCAGCAGCCAGCGGCAGTCCTACAATGAGCAGTTCTTC; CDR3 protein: CASSQRQSYNEQFF
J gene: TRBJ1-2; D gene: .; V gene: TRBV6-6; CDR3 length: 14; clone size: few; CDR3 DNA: TGTGCCAGCAGGATTTCGACGGGCCTCTATGGCTACACCTTC; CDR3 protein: CASRISTGLYGYTF
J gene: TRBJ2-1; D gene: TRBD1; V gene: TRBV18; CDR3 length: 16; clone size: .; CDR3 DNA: TGTGCCAGCTCATCAGGCACGGGACAGCTCTACAATGAGCAGTTCTTC; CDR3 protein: CASSSGTGQLYNEQFF
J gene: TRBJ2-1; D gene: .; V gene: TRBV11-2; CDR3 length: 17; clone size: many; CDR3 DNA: TGTGCCAGCAGCTTAGACCCCGGGGGGCCTACCTACAATGAGCAGTTCTTC; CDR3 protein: CASSLDPGGPTYNEQFF
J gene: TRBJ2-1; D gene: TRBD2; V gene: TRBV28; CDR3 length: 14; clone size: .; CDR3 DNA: TGTGCCAGCGGGATAGCGGGGGGGATAAATGAGCAGTTCTTC; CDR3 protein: CASGIAGGINEQFF
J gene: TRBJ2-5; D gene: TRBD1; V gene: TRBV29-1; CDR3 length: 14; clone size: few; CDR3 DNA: TGCAGCCCGCGAAACAGGGGGGAAAAAGAGACCCAGTACTTC; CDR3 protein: CSPRNRGEKETQYF
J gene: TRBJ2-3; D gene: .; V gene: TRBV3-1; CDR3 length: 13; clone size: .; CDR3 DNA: TGTGCCAGCAGCCGGGCCTCCACAGATGCGCAGTATTTT; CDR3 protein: CASSRASTDAQYF
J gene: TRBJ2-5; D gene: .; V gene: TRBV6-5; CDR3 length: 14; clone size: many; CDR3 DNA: TGTGCCAGCAGCCCTCAGACAGCCCAAGAGACCCAGTACTTC; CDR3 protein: CASSPQTAQETQYF
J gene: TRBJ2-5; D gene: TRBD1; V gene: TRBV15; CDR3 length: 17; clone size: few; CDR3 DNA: TGTGCCACCAGCAGACCCCAACTGAGACAGGGGGCGGTGGAGCAGTACTTC; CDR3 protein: CATSRPQLRQGAVEQYF
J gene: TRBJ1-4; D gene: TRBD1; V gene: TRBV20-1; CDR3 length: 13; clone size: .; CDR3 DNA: TGCAGTGCTTCCGGGACAGGGACTGAAAAACTGTTTTTT; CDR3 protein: CSASGTGTEKLFF
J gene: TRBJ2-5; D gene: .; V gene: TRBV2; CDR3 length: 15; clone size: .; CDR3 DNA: TGTGCCAGCAGCGAACACTATTCGGACCAAGAGACCCAGTACTTC; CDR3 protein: CASSEHYSDQETQYF
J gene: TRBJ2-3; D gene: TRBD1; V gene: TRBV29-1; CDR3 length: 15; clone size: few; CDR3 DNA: TGCAGCGTCCAGGACAGGGGGCACAACACAGATACGCAGTATTTT; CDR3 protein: CSVQDRGHNTDTQYF
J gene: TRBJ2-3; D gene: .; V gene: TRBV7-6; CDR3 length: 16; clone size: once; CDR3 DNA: TGTGCCAGCAGCTCGGAGGCAGCGGGCCGGCTCGATACGCAGTATTTT; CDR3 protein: CASSSEAAGRLDTQYF
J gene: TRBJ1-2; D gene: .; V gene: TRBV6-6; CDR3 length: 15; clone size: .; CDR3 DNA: TGTGCCAGCAGTTACTCCGGAGGGGACGACTATGGCTACACCTTC; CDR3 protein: CASSYSGGDDYGYTF
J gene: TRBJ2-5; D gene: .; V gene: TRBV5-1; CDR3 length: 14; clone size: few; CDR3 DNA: TGCGCCAGCAGCTTGGGGTCACCCAGGGAGACCCAGTACTTC; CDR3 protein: CASSLGSPRETQYF
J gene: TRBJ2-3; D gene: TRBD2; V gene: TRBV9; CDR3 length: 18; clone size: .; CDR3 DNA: TGTGCCAGCAGCCCCAGGACTAGCGGGGGGGCAACCACAGATACGCAGTATTTT; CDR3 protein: CASSPRTSGGATTDTQYF
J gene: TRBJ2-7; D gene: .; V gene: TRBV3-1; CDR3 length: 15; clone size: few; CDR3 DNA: TGTGCCAGCAGCCAATTTCCGGGAGTAGCCTACGAGCAGTACTTC; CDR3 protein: CASSQFPGVAYEQYF
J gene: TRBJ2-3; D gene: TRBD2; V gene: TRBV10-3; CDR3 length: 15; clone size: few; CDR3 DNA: TGTGCCACCGGAAACCCAGCGGGGCCCACAGATACGCAGTATTTT; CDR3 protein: CATGNPAGPTDTQYF
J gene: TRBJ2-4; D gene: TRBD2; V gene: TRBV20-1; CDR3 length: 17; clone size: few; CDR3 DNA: TGCAGTGCTAAACTAGCGGGAGGGTATGGAGCCAAAAACATTCAGTACTTT; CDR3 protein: CSAKLAGGYGAKNIQYF
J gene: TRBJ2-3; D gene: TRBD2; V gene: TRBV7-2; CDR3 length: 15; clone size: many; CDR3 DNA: TGTGCCAGCAGCTTACCCACTAGCGGCACAGATACGCAGTATTTT; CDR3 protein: CASSLPTSGTDTQYF
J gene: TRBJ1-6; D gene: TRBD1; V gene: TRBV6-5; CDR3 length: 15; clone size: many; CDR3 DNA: TGTGCCAGCAGTTCACAGGGGTTCCAAAATTCACCCCTCCACTTT; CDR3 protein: CASSSQGFQNSPLHF
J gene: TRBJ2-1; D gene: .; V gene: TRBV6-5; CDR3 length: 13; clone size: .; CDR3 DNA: TGTACCAGCAGTTACACCTTGGCGGGCCAGCAGTTCTTC; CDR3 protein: CTSSYTLAGQQFF
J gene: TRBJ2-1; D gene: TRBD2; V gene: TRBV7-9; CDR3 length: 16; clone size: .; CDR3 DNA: TGTGCCAGCAGCTTAACCGGGACTAGCGGACGAATTGAGCAGTTCTTC; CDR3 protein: CASSLTGTSGRIEQFF
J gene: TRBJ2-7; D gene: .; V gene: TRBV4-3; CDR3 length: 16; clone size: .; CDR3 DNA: TGCGCCAGCAGCCAAGCGATGGGACGGGAGATCTACGAGCAGTACTTC; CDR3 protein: CASSQAMGREIYEQYF